The clone carrying this T cell receptor (beta chain) was found a few times. Its matching antigen is unknown. TCRalpha and TCRbeta libraries used 5'RACE with constant-segment primers and UMIs. TCRdb passed the 5' RACE reads through MiXCR, listing each CDR3 protein once. This sample has fewer than 140,000 distinct CDR3 sequences; approximately 17% occur once, and the top ten carry roughly 27%. The CDR3 covers 13 residues. The V segment lost 6 bases and the J segment 1 base; nucleotides outside the gene matches: 4. The germline gives CDR1 DFQATT, CDR2 SNEGSKA (reference sequence). These data originate in a study of T-cell memory formation after mild COVID-19. Study-level results: Shrinking CD4+ clones resided mostly in CM and EM, and CD8+ ones in EMRA.

The rearrangement joins TRBV20-1 to TRBJ1-1, with 8 bases aligning to TRBD1. Input material: PBMCs or a T cell subset sorted from them (not recorded which). The sequence was collected from an adult woman who had mild COVID-19 (a few samples of this study predate the infection). Cell type and time point are not known. The CDR3, as DNA: TGCAGTGCCCGGGACAGGACGAACACTGAAGCTTTCTTT. Its protein product is CSARDRTNTEAFF.